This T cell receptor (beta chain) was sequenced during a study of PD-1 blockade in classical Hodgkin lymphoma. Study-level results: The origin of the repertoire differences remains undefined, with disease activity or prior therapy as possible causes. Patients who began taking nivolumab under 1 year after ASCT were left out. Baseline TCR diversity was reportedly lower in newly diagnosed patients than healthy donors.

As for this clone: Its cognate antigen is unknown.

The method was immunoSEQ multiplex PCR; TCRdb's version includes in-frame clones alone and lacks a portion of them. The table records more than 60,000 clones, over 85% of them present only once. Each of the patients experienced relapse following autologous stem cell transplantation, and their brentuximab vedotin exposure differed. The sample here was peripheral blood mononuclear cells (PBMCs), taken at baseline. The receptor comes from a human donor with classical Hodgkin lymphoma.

The CDR3 nucleotides read TGTGCCAGCAGTTACCAGGGGGCGGTTACCGGGGAGCTGTTTTTT. This codes for CASSYQGAVTGELFF. The chain has TRBV6-5 and TRBJ2-2, with TRBD1 identical over 8 bases. The trim removed 2 bases at V and 5 bases at J, leaving 4 bases unmatched. Germline V CDR1 and CDR2: MNHEY, SVGAGI. The CDR3 length is 15 residues.